The 14 T cell receptor beta chains reported below all come from one sample, sequenced in a study of blood T cell repertoires in COVID-19. TCRdb's copy holds only in-frame clones and misses some; the assay was immunoSEQ multiplex PCR. The sample has hundreds of thousands of clones, approximately 83% seen once. The sequencing sample was made of PBMCs or T cells enriched from blood (not recorded which). Receptors were obtained from a woman aged 40 to 55 with acute COVID-19.

This rearrangement joins TRBV6-5 to TRBJ2-7, with D possibly being TRBD2 (5 bases). V was cut by 7 bases and J by 6 bases, with 13 bases left in between. The CDR3 is 12 amino acids. In germline, CDR1 is MNHEY, CDR2 SVGAGI. CDR3: CASTIKGLEQYF. Here the CDR3 DNA reads TGTGCCAGCACCATTAAAGGACTCGAGCAGTACTTC.

This chain joins TRBV11-2 and TRBJ1-1, with 9 positions matching TRBD1. CDR3 length: 15 amino acids. V dropped 5 bases and J dropped 2; count of bases not matched to a gene: 6. Germline V gene lookup returns CDR1 SGHAT and CDR2 FQNNGV. This CDR3 is CASSRRQGGNTEAFF. CDR3 DNA: TGTGCCAGCAGCCGTCGACAGGGGGGAAACACTGAAGCTTTCTTT.

The chain has TRBV25-1 and TRBJ1-2, with D perhaps TRBD1 (5 bases). This CDR3 is built from 11 residues. Germline-derived CDR1 and CDR2 are MGHDK and SYGVNS. V dropped 4 bases and J dropped 10 bases, with 10 bases sitting between them. The CDR3 protein is CASSADRDYTF. The CDR3 DNA reads TGTGCCAGCAGTGCCGACAGAGACTACACCTTC.

The gene calls are TRBV7-8 and TRBJ2-3; D is uncertain. The germline CDR1 and CDR2 sequences are SGHVS and FQNEAQ. With 1 base removed from V and 11 bases from J, the gap between germline ends came to 13 bases. This CDR3 comprises 13 residues. Written as DNA, the CDR3 is TGTGCCAGCAGCTTAGAGGTGCCGTCGGGGCAGTATTTT. Translation: CASSLEVPSGQYF.

The V and J genes are TRBV11-2 and TRBJ2-5, with TRBD2 matching over 8 bases. Looked up from germline, CDR1 is SGHAT and CDR2 is FQNNGV. The CDR3 consists of 15 residues. Trimming cost V 5 bases and J 3 bases; bases outside gene matches: 8. CDR3 protein: CASSRVGGLEETQYF. As DNA, the CDR3 is TGTGCCAGCAGCCGAGTGGGGGGACTAGAAGAGACCCAGTACTTC.

The chain employs TRBV6-1 and TRBJ1-3; no firm D call. In germline, CDR1 is MNHNS, CDR2 SASEGT. V lost 2 bases, J lost 3 bases, and 11 bases lay in between. The CDR3 contains 15 residues. CDR3 loop: CASSEFSLFGNTIYF. CDR3 bases: TGTGCCAGCAGTGAATTCAGTCTTTTTGGAAACACCATATATTTT.

This rearrangement joins TRBV7-2 to TRBJ2-7; 9 nucleotides line up with TRBD2. Trimming removed 3 bases from V and 2 bases from J; junction bases left unmatched: 5. CDR1 SGHTA and CDR2 FQGNSA come from the germline V gene. The CDR3 is 15 residues long. The CDR3 loop is CASSFLAGPPYEQYF. CDR3 nucleotide sequence: TGTGCCAGCAGCTTCCTAGCGGGGCCACCCTACGAGCAGTACTTC.

The CDR3 here is CASSARGQYF. In DNA form, the CDR3 reads TGTGCCAGCAGCGCAAGGGGGCAGTATTTT. The chain links TRBV5-8 to TRBJ2-3; D possibly corresponds to TRBD1 (5 bases). Trimming pared 4 bases from V and 11 bases from J, leaving 8 bases between. CDR1 SGHTS and CDR2 YDEGEE come from the germline V gene. The CDR3 length is 10 residues.

The V gene is TRBV2, the J gene TRBJ2-7; 10 bases are shared with TRBD1. This CDR3 has 15 residues. V lost 6 bases and J lost 0; bases outside the gene matches: 5. Germline CDR1 and CDR2: SNHLY and FYNNEI. CDR3 loop: CASSAGTGASYEQYF. The CDR3 DNA reads as TGTGCCAGCAGCGCCGGGACAGGGGCCTCCTACGAGCAGTACTTC.

The V gene is TRBV7-9, the J gene TRBJ2-7, with unresolved D. Germline V CDR1 and CDR2: SEHNR, FQNEAQ (reference sequence). CDR3 length equals 14 residues. V gave up 2 bases and J gave up 2 bases, with 10 bases separating them. The DNA for the CDR3 is TGTGCCAGCAGCTTATATGAAGAGGCCTACGAGCAGTACTTC. This gives the protein CASSLYEEAYEQYF. Full variable domain (missing parts from reference TRBV7-9 and TRBJ2-7): DTGVSQNPRHKITKRGQNVTFRCDPISEHNRLYWYRQTLGQGPEFLTYFQNEAQLEKSRLLSDRFSAERPKGSFSTLEIQRTEQGDSAMYLCASSLYEEAYEQYFGPGTRLTVT.

The chain is built from TRBV2 and TRBJ2-5; D unclear. The CDR3 length is 13 residues. V lost 8 bases and J lost 0, with 10 bases in between. The germline V gene has CDR1 SNHLY and CDR2 FYNNEI. In DNA, the CDR3 is TGTGCCAGCTCGCGGAACAACCAAGAGACCCAGTACTTC. Translating gives CASSRNNQETQYF.

The rearrangement uses TRBV19 and TRBJ1-5; 7 nucleotides match TRBD1. CDR3 length equals 14 residues. V dropped 3 bases and J dropped 2; count of bases not matched to a gene: 1. Per germline, CDR1 LNHDA and CDR2 SQIVND (reference sequence). In DNA form, the CDR3 reads TGTGCCAGTAGTATTCAGGGGGGCAATCAGCCCCAGCATTTT. This sequence encodes CASSIQGGNQPQHF.

V and J are TRBV2 and TRBJ1-2; no firm D call. CDR1 and CDR2 from the germline V gene are SNHLY and FYNNEI. V lost 5 bases and J 5 bases, leaving 6 bases between the germline ends. CDR3 length equals 11 residues. The DNA of the CDR3 is TGTGCCAGCAGTCTTTCGTATGGCTACACCTTC. As protein: CASSLSYGYTF.

The chain carries TRBV7-9 and TRBJ2-7; D gene ambiguous. Germline CDR1 reads SEHNR; CDR2 reads FQNEAQ (reference sequence). The length of the CDR3 is 15 residues. The V gene lost 6 bases and the J gene lost 3 bases, with 18 bases spanning the gap. The CDR3, as DNA: TGTGCCAGCAGTAAGGAGAACTCGGCCTTCTACGAGCAGTACTTC. This encodes CASSKENSAFYEQYF.